This record covers a single TCR beta chain. Its antigen is unknown. The data derive from a study of cytomegalovirus exposure and HLA in healthy donors. Across the whole study: Both the 100 to 150 validation repertoires and the roughly 640 first-cohort repertoires used the same platform, as reported by a later analysis. Overall study results and limits: It was approximately 170 TCR beta chains that were listed as cytomegalovirus-associated. First-cohort TCR clusters tended to co-occur in the 90 to 150 validation repertoires, a later analysis found. In vitro checks showed that three CMV-associated chains really do target CMV antigens.

Libraries were prepared by immunoSEQ multiplex PCR; TCRdb keeps only in-frame clonotypes and omits some of them. This table has 75,000 to 100,000 clones, 96% appearing once. This CDR3 has 14 residues. The germline V gene has CDR1 SGDLS and CDR2 YYNGEE. V was shortened by 6 bases and J by 7 bases, with 19 bases between the two germline ends. The source of this sequence is a man aged 18 to 30 in good health and CMV-seronegative. The sequenced material came from PBMCs. V gene TRBV9 combines with J gene TRBJ1-2; D may be TRBD1 (5 bases). CDR3 nucleotides: TGTGCCAGCAAGAAAGGAGGGGCGAGTGGTGGCTACACCTTC. Translated, it gives CASKKGGASGGYTF.